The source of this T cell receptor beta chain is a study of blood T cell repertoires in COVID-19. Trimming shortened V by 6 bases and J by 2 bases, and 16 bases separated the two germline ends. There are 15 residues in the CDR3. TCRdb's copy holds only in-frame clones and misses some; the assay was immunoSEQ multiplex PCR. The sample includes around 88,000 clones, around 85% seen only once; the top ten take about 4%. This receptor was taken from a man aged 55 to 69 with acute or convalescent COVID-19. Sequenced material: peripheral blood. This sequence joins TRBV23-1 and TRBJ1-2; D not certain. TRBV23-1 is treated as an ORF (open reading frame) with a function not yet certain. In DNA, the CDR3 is TGCGCCAGCAGCCAAAAAAAAGAGGCCAACTATGGCTACACCTTC. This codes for CASSQKKEANYGYTF.